The 7 T cell receptor beta chains listed next were all sequenced from one sample in a study of quantifying T cell responses using KT2 cells. In the study overall: TCR alpha and beta constant-region primers primed reverse transcription of RNA.

A single-stranded UMI oligo with SP2 sequence was ligated to cDNA 3' ends. An equimolar mix of RC1.1 and RC1.2 primed the beta chain across TRBC1 and TRBC2. TCRdb re-called the UMI-ligation and nested PCR reads through MiXCR, storing one row per CDR3 protein. The profile shows around 44,000 distinct CDR3 sequences, about a sixth of them singletons. The source material was PBMCs spiked with cells of the T cell clone KT2. The receptors come from a human donor.

This clonotype was counted between two and nine times. V is TRBV7-2 and J is TRBJ2-3, with D possibly TRBD2 on 6 matching bases. The V gene lost 5 bases and the J gene lost 0 bases, with 15 bases spanning the gap. Germline V lookup: CDR1 SGHTA, CDR2 FQGNSA. CDR3 length: 16 amino acids. In nucleotides, the CDR3 is TGTGCCAGCAGCCTGGGACTGGGGATTAGCACAGATACGCAGTATTTT. This sequence encodes CASSLGLGISTDTQYF.

Ten or more counts support this clonotype. V gene TRBV6-5 combines with J gene TRBJ2-7; the D is unclear. V was trimmed by 6 bases and J by 5 bases, leaving 23 bases between them. The CDR3 loop spans 16 amino acids. CDR1 is MNHEY, CDR2 SVGAGI, per germline. The CDR3 reads CASRRQPGRPANEQYF. The CDR3 coding sequence is TGTGCCAGCAGACGACAACCGGGCCGCCCTGCCAACGAGCAGTACTTC.

The table lists this clonotype with a few counts. This chain links TRBV21-1 with TRBJ2-1; no DNA check was done on the table's D call, TRBD2. TRBV21-1 is assigned pseudogene status. This CDR3 region has 19 residues. CDR3 loop: CASSKIPSGRKGSYNEQFF. CDR3 coding DNA: TGTGCCAGCAGCAAAATTCCTAGCGGGAGGAAGGGGTCCTACAATGAGCAGTTCTTC.

The chain joins TRBV11-1 to TRBJ2-7; D is unresolved. The V end lost 3 bases, the J end lost 4 bases, and 7 bases lay between the germline ends. The V gene's germline CDR1 is SGHAT and CDR2 FQDESV (reference sequence). CDR3 length: 12 amino acids. CDR3 DNA: TGTGCCAGCAGCTTCCCCGGGTACGAGCAGTACTTC. It codes for CASSFPGYEQYF.

The V and J genes are TRBV18 and TRBJ1-1, with D tentatively TRBD1 (6 bases). Per the germline V gene, CDR1 is KGHSH and CDR2 is LQKENI. The CDR3 has 12 amino acids. The V and J ends lost 6 bases and 8 bases respectively, with 13 bases between them. As DNA, the CDR3 is TGTGCCAGCTCGGCGGGACACCACGAAGCTTTCTTT. It encodes CASSAGHHEAFF.

About this clonotype itself: Sequence at one end of the junction differs from germline and may be a read error. The chain has TRBV4-2 and TRBJ2-7; D is unclear. The length of the CDR3 is 13 residues. The V gene's germline CDR1 is LGHNA and CDR2 YNFKEQ. CDR3 in DNA: TGTGCCTGCAGCCTCGGAAAAAAGAGCGAGCAGTACTTC. Translating it yields CACSLGKKSEQYF.

The CDR3 nucleotides are TGCAGCGTGTCGGGGTCGTCTGGGGCCAACGTCCTGACTTTC. It yields the protein CSVSGSSGANVLTF. The chain is built from TRBV29-1 and TRBJ2-6; maybe TRBD2 (5 bases). V was pared by 6 bases and J by 1 base, with 10 bases between. CDR1 is SQVTM, CDR2 ANQGSEA, per germline. This CDR3 contains 14 residues.